The rows below give T cell receptor beta chains drawn from one sample of a study of vaccination effects on CD4 cells after COVID-19. Assay: immunoSEQ multiplex PCR; the TCRdb copy retains only in-frame clones and omits some. The repertoire holds 35,000 to 55,000 clones, approximately 72% seen once, with roughly 27% in the top ten. These receptors have no known antigen. Sequenced here: CD4+ T cells from PBMCs cultured with a peptide pool, sampled before COVID-19 vaccination. These receptors were taken from a human donor who had a prior SARS-CoV-2 infection. Each CDR3 is given without its conserved first and last residue. The order of the fields is J gene, clone size, V gene, CDR3 protein. Clone size, where shown, is once, few, many, or a class for clones that have expanded.

TRBJ2-3	NA	TRBV6-1	ASSEVGGTQY
TRBJ1-2	NA	TRBV12-3/TRBV12-4	ASSFWGYGYT
TRBJ1-2	NA	TRBV6-5	ASSFSGVSGYT
TRBJ2-6	NA	TRBV10-3	AISPSGANVLT
TRBJ2-2	few	TRBV5-1	ASTLYISANTGELF
TRBJ2-1	NA	TRBV27	ASSSTQGWGEQF
TRBJ2-5	medium-sized	TRBV5-1	ASSLEGGETQY
TRBJ2-5	NA	TRBV7-8	ASSFDEARETQY
TRBJ2-5	NA	TRBV4-2	ASSQAGVYQETQY
TRBJ2-1	NA	TRBV20-1	SASEGTREQF
TRBJ2-5	NA	TRBV3-1/TRBV3-2	ASSQVAGAQETQY
TRBJ2-1	NA	TRBV5-5	ASSFRAYNEQF
TRBJ1-2	NA	TRBV5-1	ASSLTIGYGYT
TRBJ1-2	NA	TRBV18	ASSLYGQIYGYT
TRBJ1-1	NA	TRBV25-1	ASSGLGRTGRNTEAF
TRBJ2-3	once	TRBV27	ASSLSLNSDTQY
TRBJ2-1	few	TRBV5-4	ASSTRTSGRANEQF
TRBJ2-5	NA	TRBV12-3/TRBV12-4	ASSFEMSGPQY
TRBJ1-6	NA	TRBV5-1	ASSLGIGTGNSPLH
TRBJ2-1	NA	TRBV9	ASSALAGGLSWNEQF
TRBJ2-1	NA	TRBV7-7	ASSFSMPDNEQF
TRBJ2-1	few	TRBV9	ASSSWAGLDNEQF
TRBJ2-5	once	TRBV4-1	ASSSRLAGEPGEETQY
TRBJ2-7	NA	TRBV19	ASSINRGDEQY
TRBJ1-1	NA	TRBV4-2	ASSSNLGDEAF
TRBJ1-3	once	TRBV3-1/TRBV3-2	ASSLVGRRDREDTIY
TRBJ1-5	few	TRBV28	ASSLWQRPQH
TRBJ2-5	NA	TRBV6-5	ASSLAVRGQETQY
TRBJ2-5	NA	TRBV15	ATSRGGGETQY
TRBJ2-2	NA	TRBV2	ASVSQGVGELF
TRBJ1-1	NA	TRBV2	ASTEGQNTEAF
TRBJ2-1	NA	TRBV5-1	ASSLAGQGALNEQF